These 30 T cell receptor beta chains originate from one sample sequenced in a study of cytomegalovirus exposure and HLA in healthy donors. A multiplex PCR was run with 60 Vbeta primers and 13 Jbeta primers. Measured with immunoSEQ multiplex PCR; TCRdb has only the in-frame clones, and not every one. Among around 150,000 clones listed, 60% to 80% were seen once. Sequenced input: PBMCs. These TCRs come from a young man in good health and CMV-seronegative.

The count of this clone is one. The chain recombines TRBV6-5 with TRBJ2-7; 11 bases line up with TRBD1. CDR1 and CDR2 (germline): MNHEY, SVGAGI. There are 15 residues in the CDR3. J was trimmed by 5 bases and V by 5 bases; bases with no gene match: 8. The DNA for the CDR3 is TGTGCCAGCAGTAAGACGGGACAGGGGGTCCACGAGCAGTACTTC. It translates to CASSKTGQGVHEQYF.

V is TRBV27 and J is TRBJ2-6, with TRBD1 matching 10 bases. Trimming cost V 5 bases and J 1 base; bases outside gene matches: 17. The CDR3 spans 21 residues. The germline V gene has CDR1 MNHEY and CDR2 SMNVEV (reference sequence). Here the CDR3 DNA reads TGTGCCAGCAGTCCGAAAACAATCCGGGACAGGGGTATGTCTGGGGCCAACGTCCTGACTTTC. Protein: CASSPKTIRDRGMSGANVLTF.

This clone was counted only a few times. CDR3 sequence reads: CASSLQGAEAFF. CDR3 DNA: TGTGCCAGCAGCTTACAGGGGGCTGAAGCTTTCTTT. J is TRBJ1-1 and V is TRBV7-2; 7 positions agree with TRBD1. The CDR3 is 12 residues long. Germline lookup yields CDR1 SGHTA and CDR2 FQGNSA. Trimming at V came to 2 bases and at J to 6 bases, leaving 0 bases not matched to a gene.

The V call is TRBV7-2, the J call TRBJ2-5; D is perhaps TRBD1 (5 bases). With 4 bases removed from V and 5 bases from J, the gap between germline ends came to 8 bases. Germline CDR1 and CDR2: SGHTA and FQGNSA. The CDR3 runs 12 residues. CDR3 region: CASSSDSETQYF. Written as DNA, the CDR3 is TGTGCCAGCAGCTCCGACAGCGAGACCCAGTACTTC. Variable domain in full (rest from reference TRBV7-2 and TRBJ2-5): GAGVSQSPSNKVTEKGKDVELRCDPISGHTALYWYRQSLGQGLEFLIYFQGNSAPDKSGLPSDRFSAERTGGSVSTLTIQRTQQEDSAVYLCASSSDSETQYFGPGTRLLVL.

On this clone: At one end the junction does not follow the germline gene, possibly because of a read error. Within the sample, other DNA sequences also encode this same CDR3. V gene TRBV10-3 combines with J gene TRBJ1-5; D not resolved. In germline, CDR1 is ENHRY, CDR2 SYGVKD. The CDR3 consists of 16 residues. The CDR3 DNA sequence: TGTGCCATTAGTGAGTCGAGTCTGAGGGTTACGGGTCCCCAGCATTTT. It is translated as CAISESSLRVTGPQHF.

The V gene is TRBV7-2, the J gene TRBJ1-2, with 11 positions matching TRBD1. Germline values: CDR1 SGHTA, CDR2 FQGNSA. The CDR3 is 13 amino acids. Trimming removed 2 bases from V and 10 bases from J; junction bases left unmatched: 3. The CDR3 DNA reads as TGTGCCAGCAGCTTAATGGGACAGGGGGTCTACACCTTC. It encodes CASSLMGQGVYTF.

This chain links TRBV28 with TRBJ2-5, with D perhaps TRBD1 (7 bases). The germline gives CDR1 MDHEN, CDR2 SYDVKM. CDR3 size: 13 residues. Trimming stripped 5 bases from V and 6 bases from J, with 13 bases between. The DNA of the CDR3 is TGTGCCAGCAGTCGGCAGGGGGGACAGACCCAGTACTTC. This sequence encodes CASSRQGGQTQYF.

This chain uses TRBV6-5 with TRBJ1-5; 7 bases line up with TRBD1. The CDR3 contains 15 residues. The V gene end was trimmed by 6 bases and the J gene end by 0 bases; junction bases not matched to a gene: 5. CDR1 and CDR2 (germline): MNHEY, SVGAGI. The DNA for the CDR3 is TGTGCCAGCAGAGGGACAGCGTATAGCAATCAGCCCCAGCATTTT. Residues: CASRGTAYSNQPQHF.

The chain recombines TRBV28 with TRBJ2-5, with 14 bases that match TRBD2. V gave up 5 bases and J gave up 11 bases; unmatched junction bases: 25. The CDR3 extends over 20 amino acids. Germline V gives CDR1 MDHEN, CDR2 SYDVKM. CDR3 loop: CASSPSPGLAGGVEFFVQYF. For the CDR3, the DNA is TGTGCCAGCAGTCCTTCCCCCGGACTAGCGGGAGGCGTAGAGTTTTTTGTTCAGTACTTC.

The V gene is TRBV2, the J gene TRBJ2-5; no clear D gene. The germline CDR1 and CDR2 sequences are SNHLY and FYNNEI. Trimming pared 1 base from V and 3 bases from J, leaving 9 bases between. The CDR3 covers 14 residues. CDR3 loop: CASSEGNSKETQYF. CDR3 DNA sequence: TGTGCCAGCAGTGAAGGAAACAGTAAAGAGACCCAGTACTTC.

V usage is TRBV30 and J usage is TRBJ1-5; D not resolved. The CDR3 consists of 15 residues. The V end was cut by 1 base, the J end by 5 bases, with 15 bases between. CDR1 and CDR2 from the germline V gene are GTSNPN and SVGIG (reference sequence). The CDR3 loop is CAWSGPGGRYQPQHF. Here the CDR3 DNA reads TGTGCCTGGAGTGGACCAGGAGGCAGGTATCAGCCCCAGCATTTT. Based on the CDR3 plus reference TRBV30 and TRBJ1-5, the full variable domain is SQTIHQWPATLVQPVGSPLSLECTVEGTSNPNLYWYRQAAGRGLQLLFYSVGIGQISSEVPQNLSASRPQDRQFILSSKKLLLSDSGFYLCAWSGPGGRYQPQHFGDGTRLSIL.

In its sample, this clone was seen a few times. The chain employs TRBV7-2 and TRBJ2-7; the match to TRBD2 covers 9 bases. Germline assignment: CDR1 SGHTA and CDR2 FQGNSA. V was pared by 2 bases and J by 2 bases, with 7 bases of the junction left unmatched. This CDR3 region has 16 residues. The CDR3 DNA reads as TGTGCCAGCAGCTTACGCCCGGCGGGAGGGCCCTACGAGCAGTACTTC. Residues: CASSLRPAGGPYEQYF.

This chain uses TRBV5-1 with TRBJ1-4; D may be TRBD1 (6 bases). Trimming pared 4 bases from V and 2 bases from J, leaving 9 bases between. There are 14 residues in the CDR3. Germline CDR1 is SGHRS and CDR2 is YFSETQ. This CDR3 reads CASSTGLTNEKLFF. The CDR3 region has the DNA TGCGCCAGCAGCACAGGGTTGACTAATGAAAAACTGTTTTTT.

As to this clone: Compared with germline, one end of the junction differs, possibly owing to a read error. The chain's CDR3 is CSVAWLAGSWIF. The CDR3 DNA follows: TGCAGCGTTGCTTGGCTAGCGGGCAGTTGGATCTTC. The rearrangement links TRBV29-1 to TRBJ2-1, with 8 bases fitting TRBD2. Germline CDR1 reads SQVTM; CDR2 reads ANQGSEA. The length of the CDR3 is 12 residues.

The chain carries TRBV2 and TRBJ2-5; possibly TRBD2 for D (5 bases). Trimming shortened V by 4 bases and J by 5 bases, and 17 bases separated the two germline ends. The CDR3 loop spans 15 amino acids. The germline V gene has CDR1 SNHLY and CDR2 FYNNEI. CDR3 nucleotides: TGTGCCAGCAGTGTTCGAGGAAGTCGAGGGGAGACCCAGTACTTC. Translated, it gives CASSVRGSRGETQYF.

This rearrangement joins TRBV10-3 to TRBJ2-1; D may be TRBD2 (6 bases). CDR3 size: 14 residues. CDR1 and CDR2 (germline): ENHRY, SYGVKD. V was clipped by 0 bases and J by 5 bases, with 8 bases between them. The CDR3 region has the DNA TGTGCCATCAGTGAGTCTGGGACTCACAATGAGCAGTTCTTC. Its translation is CAISESGTHNEQFF.

V usage is TRBV18 and J usage is TRBJ2-7; 12 bases line up with TRBD2. CDR3 length: 15 residues. The germline V gene has CDR1 KGHSH and CDR2 LQKENI. Trimming cost V 0 bases and J 5 bases; bases outside gene matches: 2. CDR3: CASSPPRTSGNEQYF. In DNA, the CDR3 is TGTGCCAGCTCACCACCGCGGACTAGCGGGAACGAGCAGTACTTC.

The chain is built from TRBV18 and TRBJ2-6; 10 bases fit TRBD1. The CDR3 contains 18 residues. Per the germline V gene, CDR1 is KGHSH and CDR2 is LQKENI. V shed 6 bases, J shed 2 bases, and the junction held 10 bases outside the gene matches. CDR3 residues: CASSLIPGQGTGANVLTF. CDR3 sequence (DNA): TGTGCCAGCTCCCTCATCCCGGGACAGGGGACTGGGGCCAACGTCCTGACTTTC.

The chain couples TRBV5-4 to TRBJ1-6; D not resolved. Trimming left V 0 bases short and J 7 bases short, with 8 bases between. Germline V gives CDR1 SGHNT, CDR2 YYREEE (reference sequence). The CDR3 consists of 14 residues. CDR3 in DNA: TGTGCCAGCAGCTTGGATGAGCGGAATTCACCCCTCCACTTT. Translated, it gives CASSLDERNSPLHF. Combining the CDR3 with reference TRBV5-4 and TRBJ1-6 gives the whole variable domain ETGVTQSPTHLIKTRGQQVTLRCSSQSGHNTVSWYQQALGQGPQFIFQYYREEENGRGNFPPRFSGLQFPNYSSELNVNALELDDSALYLCASSLDERNSPLHFGNGTRLTVT.

The chain has TRBV5-6 and TRBJ1-2, with D perhaps TRBD1 (5 bases). Germline CDR1 SGHDT, CDR2 YYEEEE. This CDR3 is 15 amino acids long. V lost 4 bases and J 7 bases, leaving 20 bases between the germline ends. Written as DNA, the CDR3 is TGTGCCAGCAGCGTGGAATTTCGCCAGGGAGGTGGCTACACCTTC. Its protein product is CASSVEFRQGGGYTF. Based on the CDR3 plus reference TRBV5-6 and TRBJ1-2, the full variable domain is DAGVTQSPTHLIKTRGQQVTLRCSPKSGHDTVSWYQQALGQGPQFIFQYYEEEERQRGNFPDRFSGHQFPNYSSELNVNALLLGDSALYLCASSVEFRQGGGYTFGSGTRLTVV.

The chain's CDR3 is CASRQEYTEAFF. CDR3 nucleotides: TGTGCCAGCAGGCAAGAGTACACTGAAGCTTTCTTT. The rearrangement uses TRBV6-1 and TRBJ1-1; D gene unclear. Trimming removed 6 bases from V and 3 bases from J, with 8 bases in between. The CDR3 sequence is 12 residues long. Germline lookup yields CDR1 MNHNS and CDR2 SASEGT.

This rearrangement joins TRBV15 to TRBJ2-4; 7 nucleotides line up with TRBD2. The CDR3 runs 18 residues. CDR1 and CDR2 from the germline V gene are LNHNV and YYDKDF (reference sequence). The trim removed 5 bases at V and 6 bases at J, leaving 19 bases unmatched. CDR3 bases: TGTGCCACCAGCGAATACCTCGGGGGGATAACAATAGGAAACATTCAGTACTTC. Translation: CATSEYLGGITIGNIQYF.

The V gene is TRBV18, the J gene TRBJ1-1, with D tentatively TRBD1 (6 bases). This CDR3 is 15 amino acids long. Germline CDR1 reads KGHSH; CDR2 reads LQKENI. Trimming stripped 3 bases from V and 4 bases from J, with 15 bases between. The CDR3 DNA sequence: TGTGCCAGCTCACCCATAGGGGGTTCGGGCACTGAAGCTTTCTTT. It yields the protein CASSPIGGSGTEAFF.

A few counts support this clone. J is TRBJ2-5 and V is TRBV10-3; the D gene is possibly TRBD1 (6 bases). The CDR3 loop spans 15 amino acids. Germline CDR1 is ENHRY and CDR2 is SYGVKD. V was trimmed by 3 bases and J by 5 bases, leaving 16 bases between them. CDR3 DNA sequence: TGTGCCATCAGTGATTCGGCAGCCCAGGGGGAGACCCAGTACTTC. This codes for CAISDSAAQGETQYF.

The chain uses TRBV19 and TRBJ1-1; D not resolved. V dropped 7 bases and J dropped 0 bases, with 12 bases sitting between them. The CDR3 covers 14 residues. Germline CDR1 is LNHDA and CDR2 is SQIVND (reference sequence). As DNA, the CDR3 is TGTGCCAGTAATCCGACTCTCATGAACACTGAAGCTTTCTTT. This translates into CASNPTLMNTEAFF.

The chain carries TRBV27 and TRBJ2-5, with TRBD2 as a possible D gene (6 bases). Germline V gene sequence: CDR1 MNHEY, CDR2 SMNVEV (reference sequence). The CDR3 extends over 13 amino acids. Trimming removed 10 bases from V and 4 bases from J, with 16 bases in between. The CDR3 loop reads CATKREFGETQYF. The DNA of the CDR3 is TGTGCCACCAAACGGGAGTTCGGAGAGACCCAGTACTTC.

The chain is built from TRBV9 and TRBJ2-5; 10 bases agree with TRBD1. This CDR3 has 15 residues. CDR1 is SGDLS, CDR2 YYNGEE, per germline. Trimming cost V 4 bases and J 5 bases; bases outside gene matches: 8. CDR3 protein: CASSPRRTGGETQYF. The CDR3, as DNA: TGTGCCAGCAGCCCGAGGAGGACAGGGGGTGAGACCCAGTACTTC.

The CDR3 nucleotides are TGTGCCAGCAGTTACTCGTTGGGCGCGAACTATGGCTACACCTTC. Protein sequence: CASSYSLGANYGYTF. J is TRBJ1-2 and V is TRBV6-5, with no clear D. With 0 bases removed from V and 2 bases from J, the gap between germline ends came to 10 bases. The germline gives CDR1 MNHEY, CDR2 SVGAGI. The CDR3 is 15 residues long.

For the CDR3, the DNA is TGCAGTGCGGGGCAAAACATTCAGTACTTC. Protein sequence: CSAGQNIQYF. V usage is TRBV20-1 and J usage is TRBJ2-4, with D possibly TRBD1 on 5 matching bases. Trimming cost V 6 bases and J 5 bases, with 5 bases left between them. This CDR3 is built from 10 residues. From germline, CDR1 is DFQATT and CDR2 SNEGSKA (reference sequence).

This chain links TRBV28 with TRBJ2-2, with 11 bases that match TRBD1. Losses at the gene ends were 1 base for V and 6 bases for J; bases not matched to a gene: 4. Germline CDR1 reads MDHEN; CDR2 reads SYDVKM. This CDR3 has 16 amino acids. CDR3 loop: CASSLFLGQGAGELFF. The CDR3 coding sequence is TGTGCCAGCAGTTTATTCCTGGGACAGGGGGCCGGGGAGCTGTTTTTT. Together with reference TRBV28 and TRBJ2-2, the CDR3 gives the full variable domain: DVKVTQSSRYLVKRTGEKVFLECVQDMDHENMFWYRQDPGLGLRLIYFSYDVKMKEKGDIPEGYSVSREKKERFSLILESASTNQTSMYLCASSLFLGQGAGELFFGEGSRLTVL.